This TCR beta chain was captured by sequencing in a study of monozygotic twins with inflammatory bowel disease (dated by TCRdb to 2018 to 2020). Regarding the complete study: In total, 30 or so monozygotic twin pairs made up the full study: 19 Danish pairs, all IBD-discordant, plus nine German pairs, of which four were IBD-concordant and five were IBD-discordant. Within discordant pairs, disease-associated traits were sought mainly by comparing IBD patients with their genetically identical healthy co-twins. Each individual had, on average, about 151 000 unique TCRalpha sequences and 181 000 unique TCRbeta sequences available for analysis. General findings and caveats noted by the study authors: Concordant and discordant twins showed no difference in repertoire similarity, possibly because of limited statistical power. Distinction between different T cell subtypes could not be achieved in the analysis. TCRbeta repertoire diversity, by inverse Simpson index, was decreased in IBD patients compared with their healthy co-twins. The results gave no support for a single strong signal or clonotype linked to IBD. Because patients were on differing immunosuppressive treatments, the repertoires may have picked up extra background noise and inter-individual variability. IBD patients shared fewer clonotypes with other individuals than healthy twins did, most markedly in patients showing signs of disease activity.

Based on the germline V gene, the CDR1 and CDR2 sequences are SNHLY and FYNNEI. Taken from cysteine to phenylalanine, the CDR3 has 15 residues. No DNA was logged. On this clonotype: The clone's antigen remains unknown.

From each donor, a roughly 2.5 ml peripheral blood sample was collected into PAXgene tubes and stored at -80 degrees C. Without T cell sorting, total RNA was isolated from whole blood using the PAXgene blood miRNA kit on an automated QIAcube. Peripheral blood from monozygotic twin pairs concordant or discordant for inflammatory bowel disease was subjected to deep TCRalpha and TCRbeta repertoire profiling with unique molecular barcoding. For every twin pair, smoking habits were documented, and each individual was categorised as a current, former or never smoker. Library construction relied on 5' RACE. The input for every TCR library was roughly 3,300 ng of total RNA. For each sample, cDNA was synthesized in eight separate reactions using SMARTScribe reverse transcriptase. During cDNA synthesis, template switching was used to introduce unique molecular identifiers that contained a 6-nucleotide sample barcode. Amplification of TCRalpha and TCRbeta cDNA involved two nested PCRs of about 15 and 9 cycles, and each PCR was followed by bead purification. Before amplification, cDNA was treated with uracil DNA-glycosylase and purified using the QIAquick PCR purification kit. The second PCR added Illumina TruSeq-compatible adapters along with sample-specific barcodes. TapeStation and Qubit were used to check library quality and concentration, and about 4.5 ng of each library was pooled. Sequencing of the pooled libraries was done on an Illumina HiSeq2500 single-index Rapid Run using custom sequencing primers and 2 x 100 bp reads. As for the original processing: PCR and sequencing errors were corrected by UMI-based consensus assembly using MiGEC version 1.2.6. MiXCR version 2.1.1 was used for V(D)J alignment, clonotype assembly and CDR3 extraction. Gene usage, clonotype sharing and MAIT/NKT TCR abundance were normalised by analysing the top 1000, 10 000 and 20 000 clonotypes per sample. After downsampling to 27 000 UMIs, diversity was calculated as the inverse Simpson index using the vegan R package. Paired Mann-Whitney U tests were applied to discordant twin pairs, and Benjamini-Hochberg correction was used for multiple testing. TCRdb reprocessed the reads; each CDR3 protein sequence makes one entry, and DNA is unavailable. TCRdb assigned the V and J calls; the authors' analysis was not used. For this sample, the table gives about 450,000 distinct CDR3 sequences. The ten largest clonotypes hold 2% to 2.5% of the sample.

The source material was blood. The V and J segments used are TRBV2 and TRBJ1-2; the TRBD1 assignment by TCRdb is unverifiable without DNA. The origin of this receptor is a human donor with ulcerative colitis or Crohn's disease, or a healthy co-twin of an affected twin (not recorded which). The CDR3 region: CASSESRGSMDGYTF.